Listed here are 25 T cell receptor beta chains from one sample, sequenced in a study of OX40 agonist ivuxolimab in advanced cancers. TCRdb keeps only in-frame clones here, not all; method: immunoSEQ multiplex PCR. The table lists roughly 23,000 clones, 77% of them singletons. This sample comprised CD4+ or CD8+ T cells sorted from blood, obtained in a trial of the OX40 agonist ivuxolimab. The origin of the receptors is an adult with an advanced solid tumor such as melanoma, head and neck, liver or kidney cancer.

This sequence joins TRBV19 and TRBJ1-1; D not resolved. V gave up 0 bases and J gave up 1 base, with 6 bases separating them. CDR3 length equals 14 residues. The germline gives CDR1 LNHDA, CDR2 SQIVND (reference sequence). CDR3 bases: TGTGCCAGTAGTATAGATGTCACGAACACTGAAGCTTTCTTT. Its protein product is CASSIDVTNTEAFF.

This clone was detected only a few times. The CDR3 sequence is CASSQEGSGGYNEQFF. The CDR3 DNA reads TGCGCCAGCAGCCAAGAAGGTAGCGGGGGGTACAATGAGCAGTTCTTC. The chain joins TRBV4-3 to TRBJ2-1; 10 nucleotides match TRBD2. Germline values: CDR1 LGHNA, CDR2 YSLEER. V was pared by 0 bases and J by 4 bases, with 3 bases of the junction left unmatched. The CDR3 loop spans 16 amino acids.

This chain connects TRBV2 to TRBJ1-1; the D gene is possibly TRBD1 (5 bases). CDR1 and CDR2 (germline): SNHLY, FYNNEI. The CDR3 loop spans 18 amino acids. Trimming took off 1 base at V and 1 base at J, with 19 bases between the two ends. The CDR3 here is CASSEGGLWGNRNTEAFF. The CDR3 DNA reads as TGTGCCAGCAGTGAAGGGGGTTTGTGGGGGAACAGGAACACTGAAGCTTTCTTT.

This clone was observed a handful of times. This chain uses TRBV28 with TRBJ2-1; no definite D call. V dropped 7 bases and J dropped 6 bases, with 19 bases sitting between them. Germline CDR1 MDHEN, CDR2 SYDVKM. There are 15 residues in the CDR3. The CDR3 spells CASTHRIGMVNEQFF. The CDR3 DNA follows: TGTGCCAGCACTCACAGAATTGGGATGGTCAATGAGCAGTTCTTC.

V gene TRBV6-5 combines with J gene TRBJ2-1; D possibly corresponds to TRBD1 (5 bases). The germline gives CDR1 MNHEY, CDR2 SVGAGI. The CDR3 is 15 amino acids. Trimming shortened V by 6 bases and J by 4 bases, and 16 bases separated the two germline ends. CDR3 DNA sequence: TGTGCCAGCAGATACCGACAGAGGCCTTACAATGAGCAGTTCTTC. It specifies CASRYRQRPYNEQFF.

The rearrangement joins TRBV6-5 to TRBJ2-1; possibly TRBD1 for D (5 bases). Germline V gives CDR1 MNHEY, CDR2 SVGAGI. The length of the CDR3 is 14 residues. The V end was cut by 7 bases, the J end by 4 bases, with 14 bases between. This CDR3 is CASTSGDSYNEQFF. CDR3 sequence (DNA): TGTGCCAGCACCTCGGGTGACAGTTACAATGAGCAGTTCTTC.

There are a few counts of this clone. This rearrangement joins TRBV4-1 to TRBJ1-4; 10 bases map to TRBD1. Losses at the gene ends were 4 bases for V and 4 bases for J; bases not matched to a gene: 0. Germline V gene data show CDR1 as MGHRA and CDR2 as YSYEKL. There are 14 residues in the CDR3. Written as DNA, the CDR3 is TGCGCCAGCAGCCGGACAGGGGGTAATGAAAAACTGTTTTTT. It encodes CASSRTGGNEKLFF.

CDR3 residues: CASSLLGQENYGYTF. CDR3 bases: TGTGCCAGCAGCTTATTGGGACAGGAGAACTATGGCTACACCTTC. The chain uses TRBV7-1 and TRBJ1-2, with 8 bases lining up with TRBD1. TRBV7-1 is placed among ORFs of uncertain function. CDR3 size: 15 residues. V was clipped by 4 bases and J by 2 bases; unmatched bases: 6.

The chain joins TRBV21-1 to TRBJ2-1; the DNA was not compared with TRBD1, the D call given in the table. TRBV21-1 is shown as a pseudogene. CDR3 length: 14 residues. The CDR3 region has the DNA TGTGCCAGCAGCGCCGGACAGGGTAAGAATGAGCAGTTCTTC. The encoded protein is CASSAGQGKNEQFF.

The rearrangement joins TRBV5-1 to TRBJ1-1, with D hard to call. There are 17 residues in the CDR3. The germline V gene has CDR1 SGHRS and CDR2 YFSETQ. V dropped 4 bases and J dropped 3 bases, with 22 bases sitting between them. The DNA of the CDR3 is TGCGCCAGCAGCAACAATCCCCGGGTCACCACGGACACTGAAGCTTTCTTT. Amino acid sequence: CASSNNPRVTTDTEAFF.

The J gene is TRBJ1-6, the V gene TRBV4-1, with D hard to call. V gave up 4 bases and J gave up 7 bases, with 14 bases separating them. The CDR3 runs to 15 residues. Germline V gene data show CDR1 as MGHRA and CDR2 as YSYEKL. CDR3 in amino acids: CASSPSQVGNSPLHF. The CDR3 DNA sequence: TGCGCCAGCAGCCCCAGCCAGGTGGGAAATTCACCCCTCCACTTT.

This sequence joins TRBV7-9 and TRBJ2-7; the D is unclear. V lost 4 bases and J lost 1, with 17 bases in between. The length of the CDR3 is 16 residues. The germline gives CDR1 SEHNR, CDR2 FQNEAQ (reference sequence). Written as DNA, the CDR3 is TGTGCCAGCAGCTCCCGGTTGGAGATTTGGTCCTACGAGCAGTACTTC. The encoded protein is CASSSRLEIWSYEQYF.

The V gene is TRBV11-2, the J gene TRBJ2-4; D is perhaps TRBD1 or TRBD2 (6 bases each). Trimming removed 1 base at V and 8 bases at J, with 15 bases between. CDR3 length: 15 amino acids. CDR1 is SGHAT, CDR2 FQNNGV, per germline. The CDR3 bases are TGTGCCAGCAGCTTAGTTGGGGGGCACGGGGACATTCAGTACTTC. It specifies CASSLVGGHGDIQYF.

This clone was seen just once. The gene calls are TRBV7-2 and TRBJ2-1; D possibly uses TRBD1 or TRBD2 (5 bases each). The V gene lost 2 bases and the J gene lost 5 bases, with 13 bases spanning the gap. The CDR3 contains 15 residues. In germline, CDR1 is SGHTA, CDR2 FQGNSA. The CDR3 DNA sequence: TGTGCCAGCAGCTTATCCGCAGGGAGCAACAATGAGCAGTTCTTC. This gives the protein CASSLSAGSNNEQFF.

This chain links TRBV4-2 with TRBJ2-7, with D unclear. Looked up from germline, CDR1 is LGHNA and CDR2 is YNFKEQ. Trimming took 0 bases from V and 0 from J, leaving 3 bases between them. CDR3 length equals 13 residues. CDR3 residues: CASSQDISYEQYF. The CDR3 nucleotides are TGTGCCAGCAGCCAAGATATCTCCTACGAGCAGTACTTC.

V and J are TRBV2 and TRBJ2-5; D unresolved. The CDR3 has 12 amino acids. V lost 8 bases and J 5 bases, leaving 12 bases between the germline ends. From germline, CDR1 is SNHLY and CDR2 FYNNEI. As DNA, the CDR3 is TGTGCCAGCGGCCCACCTCTGGAGACCCAGTACTTC. Translation gives CASGPPLETQYF.

The V and J genes are TRBV5-8 and TRBJ2-7, with a possible D match to TRBD1 (6 bases). This CDR3 is 13 amino acids long. V was cut by 2 bases and J by 3 bases, with 9 bases left in between. CDR1 is SGHTS, CDR2 YDEGEE, per germline. In DNA form, the CDR3 reads TGTGCCAGCAGCTTAGGACAGAACTACGAGCAGTACTTC. Residues: CASSLGQNYEQYF.

This sequence joins TRBV7-9 and TRBJ2-7, with 8 bases fitting TRBD1. The CDR3 has 16 amino acids. Per germline, CDR1 SEHNR and CDR2 FQNEAQ (reference sequence). With V trimmed by 5 bases and J by 6 bases, 15 bases remained unmatched. This CDR3 reads CASSNNDGQGLGEQYF. CDR3 nucleotide sequence: TGTGCCAGCAGCAATAATGACGGACAGGGTTTAGGCGAGCAGTACTTC. The full variable domain, its missing parts supplied by reference TRBV7-9 and TRBJ2-7, is DTGVSQNPRHKITKRGQNVTFRCDPISEHNRLYWYRQTLGQGPEFLTYFQNEAQLEKSRLLSDRFSAERPKGSFSTLEIQRTEQGDSAMYLCASSNNDGQGLGEQYFGPGTRLTVT.

The CDR3 region has the DNA TGCGCCAGCAGCCAGCGGACAGTCTTGAACACTGAAGCTTTCTTT. This encodes CASSQRTVLNTEAFF. The chain links TRBV4-1 to TRBJ1-1; possible D gene TRBD1, 6 bases. Germline lookup yields CDR1 MGHRA and CDR2 YSYEKL. The CDR3 is made up of 15 amino acids. V was shortened by 3 bases and J by 0 bases, with 11 bases between the two germline ends.

The J gene is TRBJ2-2, the V gene TRBV27; 9 bases match TRBD2. The junction had 10 bases not matched to a gene; V was cut back by 4 bases and J by 4 bases. CDR3 size: 17 residues. Per germline, CDR1 MNHEY and CDR2 SMNVEV (reference sequence). The CDR3 loop reads CASSSLLTSGGTGELFF. In nucleotides, the CDR3 is TGTGCCAGCAGTTCCCTCCTGACTAGCGGCGGCACCGGGGAGCTGTTTTTT.

V is TRBV30 and J is TRBJ1-1; D is unclear. Trimming stripped 0 bases from V and 0 bases from J, with 5 bases between. The CDR3 has 13 residues. Germline values: CDR1 GTSNPN, CDR2 SVGIG (reference sequence). In DNA, the CDR3 is TGTGCCTGGAGTGTAACGGTGAACACTGAAGCTTTCTTT. The encoded protein is CAWSVTVNTEAFF.

In this sample, this clone turned up a few times. This sequence joins TRBV7-9 and TRBJ2-3; D gene uncertain. The V gene lost 2 bases and the J gene lost 4 bases, with 13 bases spanning the gap. The CDR3 is 15 amino acids. CDR1 and CDR2 from the germline V gene are SEHNR and FQNEAQ (reference sequence). The CDR3 nucleotides are TGTGCCAGCAGCTTAAGACCTGCCTGGCCAGATACGCAGTATTTT. It encodes CASSLRPAWPDTQYF.

The CDR3 loop is CASSLDLGFRGGQNEQFF. For the CDR3, the DNA is TGTGCCAGCAGCTTAGACCTGGGGTTTAGGGGGGGCCAAAATGAGCAGTTCTTC. The J gene is TRBJ2-1, the V gene TRBV7-2; weak D call: TRBD2 (7 bases). Germline V CDR1 and CDR2: SGHTA, FQGNSA. The CDR3 contains 18 residues. V lost 1 base and J lost 7, with 23 bases in between.

V usage is TRBV9 and J usage is TRBJ2-2; D perhaps matches TRBD2 (6 bases). Trimming removed 9 bases at V and 7 bases at J, with 13 bases between. Germline CDR1 SGDLS, CDR2 YYNGEE. The CDR3 sequence is 12 residues long. CDR3 nucleotide sequence: TGTGCCACCCCCCCGGAGGGCGGGGAGCTGTTTTTT. Its protein is CATPPEGGELFF.

The V gene is TRBV10-3, the J gene TRBJ2-2; the match to TRBD1 covers 10 bases. V lost 4 bases, J lost 6 bases, and 5 bases stayed unmatched. Per germline, CDR1 ENHRY and CDR2 SYGVKD. The CDR3 spans 15 residues. DNA of the CDR3: TGTGCCATCAGTGTTGGGACAGGGGCTTCCGGGGAGCTGTTTTTT. It translates to CAISVGTGASGELFF.